The rows below give T cell receptor beta chains drawn from one sample of a study of blood T cell repertoires in COVID-19. Sequenced by immunoSEQ multiplex PCR; TCRdb stores in-frame clones only, minus some. The sample contains some 190,000 clones, 85% to 90% of which appear only once. The sequencing input was peripheral blood. All receptors come from a woman aged 60-75 years with acute or convalescent COVID-19. The CDR3 runs from the conserved cysteine through the conserved F or W. A D gene is named only where the DNA matches it firmly. A clone size is listed for some rows: how often the clone was seen (once, few, many), or a class if it is expanded.

-,TRBV21-1,-,TRBJ1-5,TGTGCCAGCAGCCACAGCAGGGACAGGGGGGCTTGGAGGAGCAATCAGCCCCAGCATTTT,CASSHSRDRGAWRSNQPQHF
-,TRBV5-1,-,TRBJ2-1,TGCGCCAGCAGCTTGAACAGGGCGATCTCCTACAATGAGCAGTTCTTC,CASSLNRAISYNEQFF
TRBD2,TRBV27,-,TRBJ2-7,TGTGCCAGCAGTGCTCCTAGCGGGAGTATCTACGAGCAGTACTTC,CASSAPSGSIYEQYF
TRBD1,TRBV5-1,once,TRBJ1-1,TGCGCCAGCAGCCAGACAGGGGCATTGGGAAACACTGAAGCTTTCTTT,CASSQTGALGNTEAFF
TRBD1,TRBV19,few,TRBJ1-2,TGTGCCAGTAGTATAGCAGGACAGGTGGGTCGAAATGGCTACACCTTC,CASSIAGQVGRNGYTF
TRBD2,TRBV6-2/TRBV6-3,-,TRBJ2-5,TGTGCCAGCAGTACCAGACTAGCGGGTAGTCAGTACTTC,CASSTRLAGSQYF
-,TRBV19,-,TRBJ2-2,TGTGCCAGTAGTAGGGCCCGTGGCGCCGGGGAGCTGTTTTTT,CASSRARGAGELFF
TRBD2,TRBV7-9,-,TRBJ2-7,TGTGCCAGCAGCTTAGGGACTAGCGGACCCTACGAGCAGTACTTC,CASSLGTSGPYEQYF
TRBD1,TRBV4-1,-,TRBJ1-2,TGCGCCAGCAGCCCCGAGGGGACAGGGGGCAGGGGCTACACCTTC,CASSPEGTGGRGYTF
-,TRBV4-2,few,TRBJ2-1,TGTGCCAGCAGCCTGCCCGTCGGTTCCTCCTACAATGAGCAGTTCTTC,CASSLPVGSSYNEQFF
-,TRBV6-1,-,TRBJ1-6,TGTGCCAGCAGTGAAGCAATGTGGGCAGCTAATTCACCCCTCCACTTT,CASSEAMWAANSPLHF
TRBD2,TRBV24-1,once,TRBJ2-3,TGTGCCACCAGTGGGTCCGCGGGAGGCACAGATACGCAGTATTTT,CATSGSAGGTDTQYF
-,TRBV7-8,-,TRBJ1-3,TGTGCCAGCAGCTTGCGGCGGGACGGAAACACCATATATTTT,CASSLRRDGNTIYF
TRBD1,TRBV11-2,-,TRBJ1-5,TGTGCCAGCAGCTTAGGGACAGGCCGCAATCAGCCCCAGCATTTT,CASSLGTGRNQPQHF
-,TRBV2,-,TRBJ2-5,TGTGCCAGCAGTACCTTGACGGGGTTAGAGACCCAGTACTTC,CASSTLTGLETQYF